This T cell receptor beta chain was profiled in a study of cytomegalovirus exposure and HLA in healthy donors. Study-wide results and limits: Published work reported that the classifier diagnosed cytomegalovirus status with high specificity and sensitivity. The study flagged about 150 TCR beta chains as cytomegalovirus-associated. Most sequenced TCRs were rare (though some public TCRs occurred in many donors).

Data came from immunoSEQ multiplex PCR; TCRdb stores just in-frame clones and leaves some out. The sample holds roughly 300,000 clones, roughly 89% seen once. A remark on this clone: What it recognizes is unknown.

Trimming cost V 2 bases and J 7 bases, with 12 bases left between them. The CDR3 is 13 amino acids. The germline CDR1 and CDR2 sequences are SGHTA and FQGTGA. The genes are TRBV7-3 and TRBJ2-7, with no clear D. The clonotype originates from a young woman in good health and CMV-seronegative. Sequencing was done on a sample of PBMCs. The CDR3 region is CASSLSYSEEQYF. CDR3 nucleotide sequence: TGTGCCAGCAGCTTATCCTATAGTGAAGAGCAGTACTTC.